Listed here are 7 T cell receptor beta chains from one sample, sequenced in a study of cytomegalovirus exposure and HLA in healthy donors. The PCR made use of 60 Vbeta and 13 Jbeta primers. The protocol was immunoSEQ multiplex PCR, while the TCRdb copy is restricted to in-frame clones and leaves out a portion. The top ten clones hold roughly 0.99% of a sample with around 150,000 clones, about four fifths of them seen once. Material for sequencing was PBMCs. All receptors derive from a male donor in good health and CMV-seronegative.

This rearrangement joins TRBV5-4 to TRBJ2-2, with TRBD2 matching 7 bases. In germline, CDR1 is SGHNT, CDR2 YYREEE (reference sequence). This CDR3 is 15 amino acids long. Unmatched junction bases numbered 11, after V lost 4 bases and J lost 8 bases. Written as DNA, the CDR3 is TGTGCCAGCAGCCTCGGGCGGGGGACGAGAGGGGAGCTGTTTTTT. As protein: CASSLGRGTRGELFF.

The V and J genes are TRBV4-2 and TRBJ2-7; possible D gene TRBD1, 6 bases. This CDR3 is 15 amino acids long. Germline-derived CDR1 and CDR2 are LGHNA and YNFKEQ. Trimming left V 0 bases short and J 2 bases short, with 11 bases between. The CDR3 DNA is TGTGCCAGCAGCCAAGATGGGGCAGGGGCCTACGAGCAGTACTTC. It codes for CASSQDGAGAYEQYF.

This clone has only a few counts. This chain joins TRBV7-9 and TRBJ2-1; 12 nucleotides match TRBD2. The CDR3 covers 17 residues. After removal of 8 bases from V and 10 bases from J, the junction contained 18 bases not matched to a gene. Germline CDR1 is SEHNR and CDR2 is FQNEAQ (reference sequence). CDR3 nucleotide sequence: TGTGCCAGCGCATCTTTGGAGCCCGTTGGACTAGCGGGGGAGCAGTTCTTC. Encoded protein: CASASLEPVGLAGEQFF. Full variable domain (remainder filled in from reference TRBV7-9 and TRBJ2-1): DTGVSQNPRHKITKRGQNVTFRCDPISEHNRLYWYRQTLGQGPEFLTYFQNEAQLEKSRLLSDRFSAERPKGSFSTLEIQRTEQGDSAMYLCASASLEPVGLAGEQFFGPGTRLTVL.

The chain has TRBV2 and TRBJ2-7; D may be TRBD1 (6 bases). The germline V gene has CDR1 SNHLY and CDR2 FYNNEI. There are 15 residues in the CDR3. Trimming shortened V by 6 bases and J by 3 bases, and 18 bases separated the two germline ends. The CDR3: CASREMRQVLYEQYF. The CDR3 DNA follows: TGTGCCAGCAGGGAAATGCGACAGGTTCTCTACGAGCAGTACTTC.

The CDR3 reads CASSEVEGWDEAFF. The CDR3 DNA reads as TGTGCCAGCAGTGAGGTAGAGGGATGGGATGAAGCTTTCTTT. The V and J genes are TRBV2 and TRBJ1-1; no firm D call. CDR1 is SNHLY and CDR2 is FYNNEI in the germline V gene. Trimming shortened V by 3 bases and J by 7 bases, and 15 bases separated the two germline ends. CDR3 size: 14 residues.

CDR3 loop: CASGTQRGGSNEQFF. CDR3 in DNA: TGTGCTAGTGGTACCCAGCGGGGGGGCTCCAATGAGCAGTTCTTC. The gene calls are TRBV12-5 and TRBJ2-1; 10 bases map to TRBD2. Per germline, CDR1 LGHNT and CDR2 FRNRAP. This CDR3 contains 15 residues. The V segment lost 5 bases and the J segment 6 bases; nucleotides outside the gene matches: 7. Looking up the rest from reference TRBV12-5 and TRBJ2-1 gives the full variable domain: DARVTQTPRHKVTEMGQEVTMRCQPILGHNTVFWYRQTMMQGLELLAYFRNRAPLDDSGMPKDRFSAEMPDATLATLKIQPSEPRDSAVYFCASGTQRGGSNEQFFGPGTRLTVL.

This sequence joins TRBV7-3 and TRBJ2-3; 8 nucleotides agree with TRBD1. V was pared by 2 bases and J by 2 bases, with 3 bases of the junction left unmatched. Germline CDR1 is SGHTA and CDR2 is FQGTGA. The CDR3 spans 15 residues. The DNA for the CDR3 is TGTGCCAGCAGCTTACAGGGGGCATTCACAGATACGCAGTATTTT. Its translation is CASSLQGAFTDTQYF.